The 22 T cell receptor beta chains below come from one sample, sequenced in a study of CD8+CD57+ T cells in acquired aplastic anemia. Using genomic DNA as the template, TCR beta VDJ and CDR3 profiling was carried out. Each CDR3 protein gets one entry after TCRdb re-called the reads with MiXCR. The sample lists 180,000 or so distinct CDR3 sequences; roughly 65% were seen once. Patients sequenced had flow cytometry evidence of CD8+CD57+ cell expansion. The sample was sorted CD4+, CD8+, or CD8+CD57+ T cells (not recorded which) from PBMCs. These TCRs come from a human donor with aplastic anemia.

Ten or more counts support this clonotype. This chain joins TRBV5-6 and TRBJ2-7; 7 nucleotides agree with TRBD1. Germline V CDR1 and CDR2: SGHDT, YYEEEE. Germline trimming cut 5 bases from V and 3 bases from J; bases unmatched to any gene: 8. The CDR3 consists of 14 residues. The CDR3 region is CASSGSQGSYEQYF. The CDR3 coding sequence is TGTGCCAGCAGTGGCTCACAGGGGAGCTACGAGCAGTACTTC.

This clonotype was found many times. The CDR3 nucleotides are TGCGCCAGCAGCCCCATTGGGCAGGGACAGAGCACAGATACGCAGTATTTT. Its protein is CASSPIGQGQSTDTQYF. This rearrangement joins TRBV4-1 to TRBJ2-3; 7 bases match TRBD1. The CDR3 extends over 17 amino acids. With V trimmed by 4 bases and J by 0 bases, 10 bases remained unmatched. Germline V gene data show CDR1 as MGHRA and CDR2 as YSYEKL.

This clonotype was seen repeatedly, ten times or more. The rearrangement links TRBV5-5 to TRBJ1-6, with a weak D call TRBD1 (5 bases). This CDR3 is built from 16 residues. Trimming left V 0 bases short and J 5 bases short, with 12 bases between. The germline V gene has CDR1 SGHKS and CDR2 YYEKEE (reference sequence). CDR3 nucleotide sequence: TGTGCCAGCAGCTTGGTCGGGGGGAGGGATAATTCACCCCTCCACTTT. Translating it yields CASSLVGGRDNSPLHF.

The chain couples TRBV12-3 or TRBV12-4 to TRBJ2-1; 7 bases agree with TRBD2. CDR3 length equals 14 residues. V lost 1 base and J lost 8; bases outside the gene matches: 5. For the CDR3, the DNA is TGTGCCAGCAGTTTAGGGGCAGGGAGGGATGAGCAGTTCTTC. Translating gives CASSLGAGRDEQFF.

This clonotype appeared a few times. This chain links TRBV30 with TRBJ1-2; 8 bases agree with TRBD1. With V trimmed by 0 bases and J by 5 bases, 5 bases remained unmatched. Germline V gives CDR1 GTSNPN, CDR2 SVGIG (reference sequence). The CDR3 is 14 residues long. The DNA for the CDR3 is TGTGCCTGGAGTGTAGGACAGGGAGGGTATGGCTACACCTTC. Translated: CAWSVGQGGYGYTF.

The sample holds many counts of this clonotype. This chain's CDR3 is CASSQEGLGSNQPQHF. The CDR3, as DNA: TGCGCCAGCAGCCAAGAGGGTTTGGGTAGCAATCAGCCCCAGCATTTT. V is TRBV4-1 and J is TRBJ1-5; D is uncertain. Trimming pared 0 bases from V and 0 bases from J, leaving 9 bases between. Germline CDR1 reads MGHRA; CDR2 reads YSYEKL. The CDR3 is made up of 16 amino acids.

In DNA, the CDR3 is TGCAGTGCCAACCCGGGGGGGGCCTCAGAGACCCAGTACTTC. Its protein is CSANPGGASETQYF. The chain employs TRBV20-1 and TRBJ2-5; TRBD2 matches at 8 bases. Germline CDR1 DFQATT, CDR2 SNEGSKA (reference sequence). CDR3 length: 14 amino acids. Trimming took 6 bases from V and 4 from J; bases not matched to a gene: 10.

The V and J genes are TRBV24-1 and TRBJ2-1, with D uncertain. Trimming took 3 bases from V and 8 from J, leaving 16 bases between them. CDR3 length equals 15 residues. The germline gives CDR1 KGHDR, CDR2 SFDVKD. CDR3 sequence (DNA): TGTGCCACCAGTGATCCCTCGCCTAGTGTGGATGAGCAGTTCTTC. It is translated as CATSDPSPSVDEQFF.

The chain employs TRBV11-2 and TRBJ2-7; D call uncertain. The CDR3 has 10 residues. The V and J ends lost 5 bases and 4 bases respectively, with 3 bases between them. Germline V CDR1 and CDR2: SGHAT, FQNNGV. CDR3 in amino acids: CASSEYEQYF. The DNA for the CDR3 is TGTGCCAGCAGCGAGTACGAGCAGTACTTC.

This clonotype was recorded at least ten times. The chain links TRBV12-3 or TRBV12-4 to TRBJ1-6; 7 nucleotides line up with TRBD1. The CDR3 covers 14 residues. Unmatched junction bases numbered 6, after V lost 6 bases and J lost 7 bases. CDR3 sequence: CASSPTGPNSPLHF. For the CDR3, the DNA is TGTGCCAGCAGCCCGACAGGGCCCAATTCACCCCTCCACTTT.

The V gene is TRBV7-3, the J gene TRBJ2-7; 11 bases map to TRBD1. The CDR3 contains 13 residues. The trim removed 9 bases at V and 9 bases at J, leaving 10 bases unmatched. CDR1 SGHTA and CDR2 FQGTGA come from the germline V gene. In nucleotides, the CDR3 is TGTGCCAGTAGTCCGGGACAGGGGGGTCGGCAGTACTTC. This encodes CASSPGQGGRQYF.

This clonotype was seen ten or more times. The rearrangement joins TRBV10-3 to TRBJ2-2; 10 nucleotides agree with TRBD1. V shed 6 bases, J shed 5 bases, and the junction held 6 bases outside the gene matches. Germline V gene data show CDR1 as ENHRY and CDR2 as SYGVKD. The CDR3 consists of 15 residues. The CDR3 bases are TGTGCCATCAGAACCGGGACAGGGGAAACCGGGGAGCTGTTTTTT. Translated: CAIRTGTGETGELFF.

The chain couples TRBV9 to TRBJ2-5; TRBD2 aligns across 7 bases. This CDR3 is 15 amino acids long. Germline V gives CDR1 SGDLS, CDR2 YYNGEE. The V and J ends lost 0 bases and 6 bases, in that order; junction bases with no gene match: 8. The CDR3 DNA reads TGTGCCAGCAGCGTAGCTAGCGGCTCGGGGAAGACCCAGTACTTC. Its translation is CASSVASGSGKTQYF.

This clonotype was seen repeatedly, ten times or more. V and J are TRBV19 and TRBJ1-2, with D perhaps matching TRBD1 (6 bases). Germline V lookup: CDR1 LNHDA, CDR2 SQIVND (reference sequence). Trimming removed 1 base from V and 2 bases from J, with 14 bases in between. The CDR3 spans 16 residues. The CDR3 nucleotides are TGTGCCAGTAGTATAGGATCCCGAGGGGGGAACTATGGCTACACCTTC. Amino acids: CASSIGSRGGNYGYTF.

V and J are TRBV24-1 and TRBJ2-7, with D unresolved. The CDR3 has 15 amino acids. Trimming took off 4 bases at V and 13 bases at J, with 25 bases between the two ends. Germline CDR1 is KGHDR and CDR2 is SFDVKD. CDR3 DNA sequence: TGTGCCACCAGTGAGGTTGGAATTGGTCCAATCAGTTTCTACTTC. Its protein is CATSEVGIGPISFYF.

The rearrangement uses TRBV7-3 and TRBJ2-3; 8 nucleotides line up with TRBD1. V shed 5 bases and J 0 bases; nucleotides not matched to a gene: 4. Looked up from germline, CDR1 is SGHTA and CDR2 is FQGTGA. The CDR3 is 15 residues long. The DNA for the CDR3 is TGTGCCAGCAGCCTGGGGGACAGGAGCACAGATACGCAGTATTTT. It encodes CASSLGDRSTDTQYF.

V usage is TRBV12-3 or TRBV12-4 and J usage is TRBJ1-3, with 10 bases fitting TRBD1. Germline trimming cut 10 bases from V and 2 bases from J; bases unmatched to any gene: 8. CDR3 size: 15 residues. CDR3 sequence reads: CAIRRDRGTGNTIYF. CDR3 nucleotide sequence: TGTGCCATAAGGCGGGACAGGGGTACTGGAAACACCATATATTTT.

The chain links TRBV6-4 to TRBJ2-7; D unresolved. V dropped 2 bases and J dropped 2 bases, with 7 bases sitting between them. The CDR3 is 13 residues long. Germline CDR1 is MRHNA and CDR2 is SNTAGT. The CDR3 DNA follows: TGTGCCAGCAGTGACCCCAGTCCCTACGAGCAGTACTTC. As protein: CASSDPSPYEQYF.

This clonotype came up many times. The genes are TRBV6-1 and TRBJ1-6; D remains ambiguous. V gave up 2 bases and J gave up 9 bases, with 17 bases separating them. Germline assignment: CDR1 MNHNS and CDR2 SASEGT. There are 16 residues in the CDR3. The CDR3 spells CASSEHPLGYGSPLHF. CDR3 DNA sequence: TGTGCCAGCAGTGAACACCCTTTAGGGTACGGTTCACCCCTCCACTTT.

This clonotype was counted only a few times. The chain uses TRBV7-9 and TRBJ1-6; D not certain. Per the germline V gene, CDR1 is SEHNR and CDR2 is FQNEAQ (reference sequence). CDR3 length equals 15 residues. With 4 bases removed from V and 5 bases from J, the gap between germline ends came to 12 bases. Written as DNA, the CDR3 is TGTGCCAGCAGCTCCGTAGGGAGGAATAATTCACCCCTCCACTTT. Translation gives CASSSVGRNNSPLHF.

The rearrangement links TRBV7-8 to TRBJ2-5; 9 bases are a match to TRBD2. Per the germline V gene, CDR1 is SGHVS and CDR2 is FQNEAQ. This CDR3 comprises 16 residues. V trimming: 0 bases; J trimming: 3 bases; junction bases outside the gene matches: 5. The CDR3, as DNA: TGTGCCAGCAGCTTAGCAGGCGGGGGGGCTGAAGAGACCCAGTACTTC. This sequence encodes CASSLAGGGAEETQYF.

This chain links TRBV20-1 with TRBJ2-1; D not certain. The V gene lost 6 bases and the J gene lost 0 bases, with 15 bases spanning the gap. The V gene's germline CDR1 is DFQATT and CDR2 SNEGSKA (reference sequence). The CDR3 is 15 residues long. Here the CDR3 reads CSAQLLLSSYNEQFF. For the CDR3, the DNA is TGCAGTGCCCAGCTTCTCCTAAGCTCCTACAATGAGCAGTTCTTC.